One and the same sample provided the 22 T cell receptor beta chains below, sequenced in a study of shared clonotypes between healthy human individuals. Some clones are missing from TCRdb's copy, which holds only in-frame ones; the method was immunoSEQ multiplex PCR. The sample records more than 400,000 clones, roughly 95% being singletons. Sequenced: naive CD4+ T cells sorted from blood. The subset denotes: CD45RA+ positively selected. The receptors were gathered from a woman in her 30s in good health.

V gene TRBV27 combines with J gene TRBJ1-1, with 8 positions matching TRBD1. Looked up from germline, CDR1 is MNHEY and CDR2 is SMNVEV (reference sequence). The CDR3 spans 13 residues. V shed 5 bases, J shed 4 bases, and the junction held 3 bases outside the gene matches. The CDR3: CASSITGGTEAFF. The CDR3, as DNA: TGTGCCAGCAGTATAACAGGGGGCACTGAAGCTTTCTTT.

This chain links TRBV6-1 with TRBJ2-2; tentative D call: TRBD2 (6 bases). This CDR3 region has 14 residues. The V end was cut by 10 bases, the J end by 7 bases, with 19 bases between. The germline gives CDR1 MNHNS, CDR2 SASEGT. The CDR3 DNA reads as TGTGCCACGCTAGCGTACGGGGCCGGCGGGGAGCTGTTTTTT. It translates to CATLAYGAGGELFF.

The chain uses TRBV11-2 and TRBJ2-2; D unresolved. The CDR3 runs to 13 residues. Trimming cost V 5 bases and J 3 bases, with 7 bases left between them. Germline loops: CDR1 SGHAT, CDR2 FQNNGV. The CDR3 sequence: CASSPRYTGELFF. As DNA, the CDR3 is TGTGCCAGCAGCCCAAGATACACCGGGGAGCTGTTTTTT.

CDR3 amino acids: CASSFVGTDTQYF. The DNA of the CDR3 is TGTGCCAGCAGCTTCGTCGGCACAGATACGCAGTATTTT. The chain recombines TRBV7-2 with TRBJ2-3; D gene uncertain. CDR3 length: 13 amino acids. Germline V gene data show CDR1 as SGHTA and CDR2 as FQGNSA. Trimming stripped 3 bases from V and 1 base from J, with 5 bases between.

The CDR3 DNA is TGTGCCAGCAGTTACTCCGGGGGCTCTGGGGCCAACGTCCTGACTTTC. This codes for CASSYSGGSGANVLTF. The rearrangement joins TRBV6-5 to TRBJ2-6, with a weak D call TRBD2 (6 bases). Trimming cost V 0 bases and J 0 bases, with 6 bases left between them. Germline CDR1 reads MNHEY; CDR2 reads SVGAGI. The CDR3 runs to 16 residues.

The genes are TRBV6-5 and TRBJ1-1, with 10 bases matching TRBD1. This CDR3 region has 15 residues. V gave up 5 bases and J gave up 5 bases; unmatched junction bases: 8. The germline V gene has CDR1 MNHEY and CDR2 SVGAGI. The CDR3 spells CASSKPGQGTTEAFF. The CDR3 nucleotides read TGTGCCAGCAGTAAACCGGGACAGGGGACGACTGAAGCTTTCTTT.

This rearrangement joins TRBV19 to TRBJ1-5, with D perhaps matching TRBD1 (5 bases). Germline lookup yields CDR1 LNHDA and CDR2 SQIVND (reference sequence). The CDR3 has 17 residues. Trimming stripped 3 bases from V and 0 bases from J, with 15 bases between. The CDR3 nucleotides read TGTGCCAGTAGTATTGATGGGACGGGGTATAGCAATCAGCCCCAGCATTTT. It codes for CASSIDGTGYSNQPQHF.

CDR3 in amino acids: CASSWGTSVDHYEQYF. Written as DNA, the CDR3 is TGTGCCAGCAGCTGGGGGACTAGCGTTGATCACTACGAGCAGTACTTC. The rearrangement links TRBV11-2 to TRBJ2-7, with 10 bases lining up with TRBD2. The CDR3 runs to 16 residues. V shed 4 bases and J 3 bases; nucleotides not matched to a gene: 9. Germline V gene lookup returns CDR1 SGHAT and CDR2 FQNNGV.

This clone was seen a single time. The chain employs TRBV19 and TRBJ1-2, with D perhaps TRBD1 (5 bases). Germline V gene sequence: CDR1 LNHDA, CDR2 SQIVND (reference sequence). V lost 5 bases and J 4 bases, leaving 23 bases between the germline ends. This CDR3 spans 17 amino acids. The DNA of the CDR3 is TGTGCCAGTAGTCCCAACCCGGTCCAGGGACGCCTCTATGGCTACACCTTC. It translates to CASSPNPVQGRLYGYTF. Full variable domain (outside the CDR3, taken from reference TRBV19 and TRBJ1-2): DGGITQSPKYLFRKEGQNVTLSCEQNLNHDAMYWYRQDPGQGLRLIYYSQIVNDFQKGDIAEGYSVSREKKESFPLTVTSAQKNPTAFYLCASSPNPVQGRLYGYTFGSGTRLTVV.

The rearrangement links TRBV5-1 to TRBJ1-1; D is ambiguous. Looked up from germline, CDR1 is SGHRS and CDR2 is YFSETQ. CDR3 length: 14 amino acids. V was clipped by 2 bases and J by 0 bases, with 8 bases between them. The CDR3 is CASSFNTLNTEAFF. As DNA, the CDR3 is TGCGCCAGCAGCTTTAACACATTGAACACTGAAGCTTTCTTT.

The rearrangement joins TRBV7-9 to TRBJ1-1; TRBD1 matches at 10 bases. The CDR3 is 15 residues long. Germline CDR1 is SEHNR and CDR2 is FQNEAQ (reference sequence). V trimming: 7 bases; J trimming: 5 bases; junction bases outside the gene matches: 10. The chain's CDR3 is CASTPSGDRGTEAFF. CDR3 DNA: TGTGCCAGCACCCCAAGTGGGGACAGGGGTACTGAAGCTTTCTTT.

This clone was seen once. CDR3 region: CASSSAGGLGGYTF. CDR3 nucleotides: TGTGCCAGCAGCTCCGCAGGGGGCCTGGGAGGCTACACCTTC. The rearrangement joins TRBV5-4 to TRBJ1-2; 8 bases agree with TRBD1. The CDR3 runs 14 residues. Germline assignment: CDR1 SGHNT and CDR2 YYREEE (reference sequence). V shed 3 bases, J shed 8 bases, and the junction held 9 bases outside the gene matches.

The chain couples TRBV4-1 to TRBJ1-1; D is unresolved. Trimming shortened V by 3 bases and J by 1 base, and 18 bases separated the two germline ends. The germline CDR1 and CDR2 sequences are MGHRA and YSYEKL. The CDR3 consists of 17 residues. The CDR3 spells CASSHRSMGSSNTEAFF. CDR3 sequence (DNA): TGCGCCAGCAGCCATCGGTCCATGGGCAGCTCGAACACTGAAGCTTTCTTT.

The CDR3 loop is CASREGGHYSGNTIYF. Written as DNA, the CDR3 is TGTGCCAGCAGGGAAGGAGGACATTACTCTGGAAACACCATATATTTT. This sequence joins TRBV28 and TRBJ1-3; the D gene is possibly TRBD1 (5 bases). Germline CDR1 and CDR2: MDHEN and SYDVKM. This CDR3 is built from 16 residues. Deletions cut 6 bases from V and 0 bases from J, with 15 bases between.

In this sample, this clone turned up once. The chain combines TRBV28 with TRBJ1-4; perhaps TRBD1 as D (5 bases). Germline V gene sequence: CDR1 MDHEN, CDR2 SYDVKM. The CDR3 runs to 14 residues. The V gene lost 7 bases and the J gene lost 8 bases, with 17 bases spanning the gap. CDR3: CASKIMTSGEKLFF. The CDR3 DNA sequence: TGTGCCAGCAAAATCATGACGTCAGGGGAAAAACTGTTTTTT.

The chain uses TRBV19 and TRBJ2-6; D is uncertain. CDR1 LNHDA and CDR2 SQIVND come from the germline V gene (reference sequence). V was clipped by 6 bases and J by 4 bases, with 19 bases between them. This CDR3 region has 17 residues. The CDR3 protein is CASSTRNSLSGANVLTF. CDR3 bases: TGTGCCAGTAGCACCCGAAACAGCCTCTCCGGGGCCAACGTCCTGACTTTC.

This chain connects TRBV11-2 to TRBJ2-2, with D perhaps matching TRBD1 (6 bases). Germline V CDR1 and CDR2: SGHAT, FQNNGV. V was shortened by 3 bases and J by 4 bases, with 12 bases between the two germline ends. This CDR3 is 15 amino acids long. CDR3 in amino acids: CASSLRQGTTGELFF. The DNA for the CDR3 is TGTGCCAGCAGCTTGCGGCAGGGGACCACCGGGGAGCTGTTTTTT.

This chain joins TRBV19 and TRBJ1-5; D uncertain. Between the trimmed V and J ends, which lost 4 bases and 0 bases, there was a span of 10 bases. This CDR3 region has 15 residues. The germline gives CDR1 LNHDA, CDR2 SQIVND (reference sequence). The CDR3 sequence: CASSTLVHSNQPQHF. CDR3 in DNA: TGTGCCAGTAGTACTTTGGTACATAGCAATCAGCCCCAGCATTTT. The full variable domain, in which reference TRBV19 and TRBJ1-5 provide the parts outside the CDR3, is DGGITQSPKYLFRKEGQNVTLSCEQNLNHDAMYWYRQDPGQGLRLIYYSQIVNDFQKGDIAEGYSVSREKKESFPLTVTSAQKNPTAFYLCASSTLVHSNQPQHFGDGTRLSIL.

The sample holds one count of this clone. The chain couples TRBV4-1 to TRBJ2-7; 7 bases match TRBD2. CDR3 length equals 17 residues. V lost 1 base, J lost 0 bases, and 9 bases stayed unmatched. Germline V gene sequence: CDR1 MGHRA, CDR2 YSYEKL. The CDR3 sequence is CASSQGRLADSSYEQYF. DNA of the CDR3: TGCGCCAGCAGCCAAGGTCGGCTAGCGGATAGCTCCTACGAGCAGTACTTC.

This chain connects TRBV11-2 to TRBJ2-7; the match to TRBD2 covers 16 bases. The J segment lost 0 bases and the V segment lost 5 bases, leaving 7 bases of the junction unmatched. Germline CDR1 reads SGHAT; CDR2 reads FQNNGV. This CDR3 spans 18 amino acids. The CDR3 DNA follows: TGTGCCAGCAGCGCACCGGGACTAGCGGGAGGGCCCTCCTACGAGCAGTACTTC. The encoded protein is CASSAPGLAGGPSYEQYF.

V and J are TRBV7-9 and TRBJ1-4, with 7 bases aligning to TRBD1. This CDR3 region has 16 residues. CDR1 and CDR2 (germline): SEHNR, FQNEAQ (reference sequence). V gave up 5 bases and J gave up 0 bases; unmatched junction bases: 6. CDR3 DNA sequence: TGTGCCAGCAGCCCGGGACAGACCACAACTAATGAAAAACTGTTTTTT. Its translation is CASSPGQTTTNEKLFF.

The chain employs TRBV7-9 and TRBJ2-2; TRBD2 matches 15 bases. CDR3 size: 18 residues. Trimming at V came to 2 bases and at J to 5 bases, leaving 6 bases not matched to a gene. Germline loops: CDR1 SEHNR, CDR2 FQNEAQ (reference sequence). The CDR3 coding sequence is TGTGCCAGCAGCTTACCGGGACTAGCGGGAGGAAGGACCGGGGAGCTGTTTTTT. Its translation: CASSLPGLAGGRTGELFF. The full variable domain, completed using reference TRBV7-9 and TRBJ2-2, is DTGVSQNPRHKITKRGQNVTFRCDPISEHNRLYWYRQTLGQGPEFLTYFQNEAQLEKSRLLSDRFSAERPKGSFSTLEIQRTEQGDSAMYLCASSLPGLAGGRTGELFFGEGSRLTVL.